The 15 T cell receptor beta chains given below trace back to one sample, sequenced in a study of blood T cell repertoires in COVID-19. Using immunoSEQ multiplex PCR, the repertoire was profiled, and TCRdb retains in-frame clones only, with some absent. There are about 250,000 clones in the sample; about 91% occur only once, and about 4.6% lies in the top ten. The specimen sequenced was peripheral blood. These receptor sequences come from a woman aged 40 to 49 who had recovered from COVID-19.

The gene calls are TRBV6-1 and TRBJ2-3; D is perhaps TRBD2 (5 bases). Germline V gene lookup returns CDR1 MNHNS and CDR2 SASEGT. Trimming removed 2 bases from V and 2 bases from J, with 14 bases in between. The length of the CDR3 is 16 residues. The CDR3 here is CASSERDGEYTDTQYF. The CDR3, as DNA: TGTGCCAGCAGTGAACGTGACGGGGAATACACAGATACGCAGTATTTT.

The gene calls are TRBV7-2 and TRBJ2-3, with 9 bases matching TRBD1. The CDR3 consists of 16 residues. J lost 10 bases, V lost 4 bases, and 15 bases had no gene match. In germline, CDR1 is SGHTA, CDR2 FQGNSA. CDR3 sequence reads: CASSSEGTGSPAPQYF. The CDR3, as DNA: TGTGCCAGCAGCTCCGAGGGGACAGGGTCCCCCGCCCCGCAGTATTTT.

This clone was seen a handful of times. This chain joins TRBV12-3 or TRBV12-4 and TRBJ1-5; possibly TRBD1 for D (5 bases). The CDR3 totals 13 residues. V lost 0 bases and J lost 7, with 7 bases in between. The CDR3: CASSLAGPQPQHF. CDR3 DNA sequence: TGTGCCAGCAGTTTAGCGGGGCCACAGCCCCAGCATTTT.

V usage is TRBV12-3 or TRBV12-4 and J usage is TRBJ1-2; 8 nucleotides agree with TRBD1. The CDR3 consists of 12 residues. With 6 bases clipped from V and 8 bases from J, the junction kept 5 bases outside the gene matches. CDR3 coding DNA: TGTGCCAGCAGGACAGGGGCGGTCGGCTACACCTTC. It yields the protein CASRTGAVGYTF.

This clone was detected only a few times. The chain carries TRBV11-2 and TRBJ1-1, with D possibly matching TRBD1 (6 bases). The CDR3 loop spans 11 amino acids. Trimming stripped 4 bases from V and 9 bases from J, with 9 bases between. Germline assignment: CDR1 SGHAT and CDR2 FQNNGV. The CDR3 here is CASSSRGKAFF. The CDR3 nucleotides are TGTGCCAGCAGCTCGAGGGGGAAAGCTTTCTTT. The whole variable domain, remainder taken from reference TRBV11-2 and TRBJ1-1, is EAGVAQSPRYKIIEKRQSVAFWCNPISGHATLYWYQQILGQGPKLLIQFQNNGVVDDSQLPKDRFSAERLKGVDSTLKIQPAKLEDSAVYLCASSSRGKAFFGQGTRLTVV.

CDR3 in DNA: TGTGCCAGCAGTTCGTCCTCCCCGGGACACGGTCACTGGGCGCAGTATTTT. It translates to CASSSSSPGHGHWAQYF. J is TRBJ2-3 and V is TRBV28; perhaps TRBD1 as D (6 bases). The CDR3 totals 17 residues. The V gene's germline CDR1 is MDHEN and CDR2 SYDVKM. V lost 4 bases, J lost 10 bases, and 27 bases lay in between.

This clone was seen many times. The chain links TRBV4-1 to TRBJ1-4; the D gene is possibly TRBD1 (6 bases). V dropped 0 bases and J dropped 8 bases, with 19 bases sitting between them. The germline V gene encodes CDR1 MGHRA and CDR2 YSYEKL. The CDR3 spans 17 residues. CDR3 coding DNA: TGCGCCAGCAGCCAAGATTCGGGGGGCGGTCTGTGGGAAAAACTGTTTTTT. It codes for CASSQDSGGGLWEKLFF.

As to this clone: The sample holds other DNA sequences that translate to the same CDR3. This chain connects TRBV3-1 (or the pseudogene TRBV3-2) to TRBJ1-3; the D is unclear. The CDR3 consists of 14 residues. Trimming took 0 bases from V and 4 from J, leaving 7 bases between them. Germline values: CDR1 LGHDT, CDR2 YNNKEL (reference sequence). In DNA, the CDR3 is TGTGCCAGCAGCCAAGAGGGCGCCGGAAACACCATATATTTT. Its translation is CASSQEGAGNTIYF.

This chain uses TRBV19 with TRBJ2-4; D perhaps matches TRBD1 (6 bases). Trimming took off 6 bases at V and 9 bases at J, with 15 bases between the two ends. The CDR3 sequence is 13 residues long. Per germline, CDR1 LNHDA and CDR2 SQIVND (reference sequence). CDR3 in amino acids: CASSDRPYAIQYF. The CDR3 nucleotides are TGTGCCAGTAGCGACAGGCCGTACGCCATTCAGTACTTC.

This chain connects TRBV28 to TRBJ2-7; 8 bases map to TRBD1. The junction had 4 bases not matched to a gene; V was cut back by 2 bases and J by 4 bases. This CDR3 contains 14 residues. Looked up from germline, CDR1 is MDHEN and CDR2 is SYDVKM. The CDR3 here is CASSLPDRGYEQYF. In DNA, the CDR3 is TGTGCCAGCAGTTTACCCGACAGGGGATACGAGCAGTACTTC.

The gene calls are TRBV27 and TRBJ2-3; 14 nucleotides line up with TRBD2. CDR3 length: 17 residues. The V gene's germline CDR1 is MNHEY and CDR2 SMNVEV (reference sequence). The V segment lost 5 bases and the J segment 6 bases; nucleotides outside the gene matches: 10. CDR3 in amino acids: CASSLHRGLAGEDTQYF. The CDR3 nucleotides read TGTGCCAGCAGTCTACACAGGGGACTAGCGGGAGAGGATACGCAGTATTTT.

The V gene is TRBV18, the J gene TRBJ1-2, with D tentatively TRBD1 (5 bases). The V end was cut by 3 bases, the J end by 0 bases, with 5 bases between. The CDR3 has 13 amino acids. The germline gives CDR1 KGHSH, CDR2 LQKENI. The CDR3 spells CASSPGPNYGYTF. DNA of the CDR3: TGTGCCAGCTCACCGGGGCCTAACTATGGCTACACCTTC.

The count of this clone is one. The J gene is TRBJ2-2, the V gene TRBV6-5, with a weak D call TRBD1 (6 bases). The V and J ends lost 7 bases and 1 base respectively, with 10 bases between them. Germline V gene lookup returns CDR1 MNHEY and CDR2 SVGAGI. The CDR3 spans 14 residues. As DNA, the CDR3 is TGTGCCAGCATCCGGGGACAGAACACCGGGGAGCTGTTTTTT. Its translation is CASIRGQNTGELFF.

This clone has only one observation. The rearrangement links TRBV7-2 to TRBJ2-1, with 8 positions matching TRBD2. This CDR3 is 12 amino acids long. CDR1 and CDR2 from the germline V gene are SGHTA and FQGNSA. The V segment lost 5 bases and the J segment 8 bases; nucleotides outside the gene matches: 2. DNA of the CDR3: TGTGCCAGCAGCGCGGGACTAGATGAGCAGTTCTTC. This gives the protein CASSAGLDEQFF.

The V gene is TRBV28, the J gene TRBJ2-2; possibly TRBD1 for D (5 bases). Trimming cost V 5 bases and J 3 bases, with 10 bases left between them. The V gene's germline CDR1 is MDHEN and CDR2 SYDVKM. The CDR3 runs 14 residues. In DNA form, the CDR3 reads TGTGCCAGCAGTGGGGCCTCCTACACCGGGGAGCTGTTTTTT. It codes for CASSGASYTGELFF.